The clone carrying this T cell receptor beta chain was observed at least ten times. Its specificity is unknown. As part of library construction, unique molecular identifiers were attached to individual cDNA molecules. TCRdb re-derived calls from the 5' RACE reads in MiXCR, one entry per CDR3 protein. Seen here are roughly 83,000 distinct CDR3 sequences, around 9.3% observed once, and the top ten hold 7% to 9%. The data were taken from a study of early T cells in non-severe SARS-CoV-2 infection. General study points: The VDJdb matching leaned toward anti-spike CD8 responses and overlooked private and CD4 specificities.

The CDR3 has 13 residues. Germline assignment: CDR1 MGHDK and CDR2 SYGVNS. V lost 5 bases to trimming and J lost 7 bases; unmatched junction nucleotides: 6. The TCR comes from an adult who was a healthcare worker with PCR-confirmed SARS-CoV-2 infection or an uninfected control (not recorded which). Sequencing used whole blood, obtained at baseline. The chain is built from TRBV25-1 and TRBJ1-1; 8 bases match TRBD1. The CDR3 here is CASSPQGAGEAFF. The CDR3 bases are TGTGCCAGCAGTCCGCAGGGGGCTGGTGAAGCTTTCTTT.